These T cell receptor beta chains were read from a single sample in a study of regulatory T cells in long-lasting Graves disease. One entry per CDR3 protein, called by TCRdb with MiXCR from the multiplex PCR reads. The sample has around 300,000 distinct CDR3 sequences, around 23% seen once. Sequencing used peripheral blood mononuclear cells (PBMCs), obtained when the disease was refractory, from a patient treated with antithyroid drugs. These receptors all stem from a female donor with Graves disease. Both conserved end residues are part of each CDR3. The D gene is left open where the match is weak. Not all rows give a size; the values are once, few, many and, for expanded clones, a class.

v_gene	abundance	j_gene	d_gene	CDR3nt	CDR3aa
TRBV11-2	NA	TRBJ1-4	NA	TGTGCCAGCAGCTTAGGGAACTCTGGTGAAAAACTGTTTTTT	CASSLGNSGEKLFF
TRBV4-2	NA	TRBJ1-4	NA	TGTGCCAGCAGCCAAGAGGGGGCGATAGGCGAAAAACTGTTTTTT	CASSQEGAIGEKLFF
TRBV4-1	NA	TRBJ2-7	TRBD2	TGCGCCAGCAGCCAGCGTAGCGGGAGTGGATCCTACGAGCAGTACTTC	CASSQRSGSGSYEQYF
TRBV11-2	many	TRBJ1-4	TRBD1	TGTGCCAGCAGCGCCCCGGGACAGGGTAATGAAAAACTGTTTTTT	CASSAPGQGNEKLFF
TRBV20-1	few	TRBJ2-7	TRBD2	TGCAGTGCTGACCCCGTGGGAGCGGGAGCCGACGAGCAGTACTTC	CSADPVGAGADEQYF
TRBV7-9	few	TRBJ2-7	TRBD2	TGTGCCAGCAGCTTAGACACCTTGGGGGAGGGAGCTTACGAGCAGTACTTC	CASSLDTLGEGAYEQYF
TRBV28	NA	TRBJ2-1	NA	TGTGCCAGCAGTATAGGACCTTACAATGAGCAGTTCTTC	CASSIGPYNEQFF
TRBV28	many	TRBJ2-7	TRBD2	TGTGCCAGCAGTGCGGCTAGCGGGTGGACCTACGAGCAGTACTTC	CASSAASGWTYEQYF
TRBV27	NA	TRBJ1-1	NA	TGTGCCAGCAGTTTATTGGCCCCGGGCACTGAAGCTTTCTTT	CASSLLAPGTEAFF
TRBV18	NA	TRBJ2-7	TRBD2	TGTGCCAGCTCACCAAGTGTGGATAGCGGGAATGAGCAGTACTTC	CASSPSVDSGNEQYF
TRBV6-1	many	TRBJ1-5	TRBD1	TGTGCCAGCAGACCTTTCACAGGGGGAAACCAGCCCCAGCATTTT	CASRPFTGGNQPQHF
TRBV28	many	TRBJ2-5	TRBD1	TGTGCCAGCAGGCGGTTTCCGGACAGGGAAGAGACCCAGTACTTC	CASRRFPDREETQYF
TRBV29-1	NA	TRBJ1-4	NA	TGCAGCGTGTTTAGAGGGGGTAAACTGTTTTTT	CSVFRGGKLFF
TRBV28	many	TRBJ1-5	NA	TGTGCCAGCAGTTTATTACAGGGTGAGGGCAATCAGCCCCAGCATTTT	CASSLLQGEGNQPQHF
TRBV28	many	TRBJ2-2	TRBD2	TGTGCCAGCAGTCCGGCGGGAGAGGGCCGGGAGCTGTTTTTT	CASSPAGEGRELFF
TRBV7-9	NA	TRBJ2-1	TRBD2	TGTGCCAGCAGCTCCAGACTAGCGGGGCCTAATGAGCAGTTCTTC	CASSSRLAGPNEQFF
TRBV7-9	few	TRBJ1-2	NA	TGTGCCAGCAGCCGACTTGCTGCTCTTGACTATGGCTACACCTTC	CASSRLAALDYGYTF
TRBV6-9	NA	TRBJ2-1	TRBD2	TGTGCCGGGGCTAGCGGGGCTGGCTTCAATGAGCAATTCTTC	CAGASGAGFNEQFF
TRBV28	many	TRBJ2-7	TRBD2	TGTGCCAGCAGTCCAACCCCGGGACTAGCGGACTACGAGCAGTACTTC	CASSPTPGLADYEQYF
TRBV27	many	TRBJ2-7	NA	TGTGCCAGCAGGCCGACCTACGAGCAGTACTTC	CASRPTYEQYF
TRBV12-3/TRBV12-4	NA	TRBJ1-2	NA	TGTGCCAGCAGGGGACTCCGGGGCTACACCTTC	CASRGLRGYTF
TRBV18	NA	TRBJ2-7	TRBD2	TGTGCCAGCTCACCCACTAGCGACTACGAGCAGTACTTC	CASSPTSDYEQYF
TRBV6-2/TRBV6-3	NA	TRBJ1-1	NA	TGTGCCAGCAGTTACGGGGGACGGAACACTGAAGCTTTCTTT	CASSYGGRNTEAFF
TRBV19	few	TRBJ2-5	TRBD1	TGTGCCAGTGGACAGGGGAACCAAGAGACCCAGTACTTC	CASGQGNQETQYF
TRBV28	NA	TRBJ2-3	TRBD2	TGTGCCTGCAGTCCCGGGACTAGCAGATACACAGATACGCAGTATTTT	CACSPGTSRYTDTQYF
TRBV11-2	many	TRBJ2-7	TRBD2	TGTGCCAGCAGCTTAGCCCGGTTAGCGGGAGGGCGAAACGAGCAGTACTTC	CASSLARLAGGRNEQYF
TRBV4-3	few	TRBJ2-7	NA	TGCGCCAGCAGCCAAGATCTTCTCCGCCGCGAGCAGTACTTC	CASSQDLLRREQYF
TRBV7-2	many	TRBJ1-6	NA	TGTGCCAGCAGCTTAAGGGGTTATAATTCACCCCTCCACTTT	CASSLRGYNSPLHF
TRBV20-1	many	TRBJ2-4	NA	TGCAGTGCTAGTTTAGCGGATACCTCCAAAAACATTCAGTACTTC	CSASLADTSKNIQYF
TRBV6-1	many	TRBJ2-7	TRBD1	TGTGCCAGCAGTCGAGAGGGACAGGGCAAGTTGGGCGAGCAGTACTTC	CASSREGQGKLGEQYF
TRBV12-3/TRBV12-4	many	TRBJ1-4	NA	TGTGCCAGCAGTTTAGAGGAGGGAATGGCTAATGAAAAACTGTTTTTT	CASSLEEGMANEKLFF
TRBV28	NA	TRBJ1-1	NA	TGTGCCAGCAGTACCCATCGGACAGTCCAGAACACTGAAGCTTTCTTT	CASSTHRTVQNTEAFF
TRBV28	many	TRBJ2-7	TRBD1	TGTGCCAGCAGTTTAAGACAGGGATACCACGAGCAGTACTTC	CASSLRQGYHEQYF
TRBV12-3/TRBV12-4	NA	TRBJ1-5	NA	TGTGCCAGCAGTTTAGGGACCAGGGAAGGGTACAATCAGCCCCAGCATTTT	CASSLGTREGYNQPQHF
TRBV4-1	NA	TRBJ2-7	NA	TGCGCCAGCAGCCCAGTCGACGGGAGCTACGAGCAGTACTTC	CASSPVDGSYEQYF
TRBV7-9	many	TRBJ2-7	NA	TGTGCCAGCAGCCTCTCGGAGCACGAGCAGTACTTC	CASSLSEHEQYF
TRBV13	many	TRBJ2-7	TRBD1	TGTGCCAGCAGCTTGACAGGGGGTACAAGCGAGCAGTACTTC	CASSLTGGTSEQYF
TRBV12-3/TRBV12-4	many	TRBJ2-7	NA	TGTGCCAGCAACAAGGACGGAGCGACTAACGAGCAGTACTTC	CASNKDGATNEQYF
TRBV7-6	many	TRBJ2-7	NA	TGTGCCAGCAGCCATTCCCCACAAAAAGAGCAGTACTTC	CASSHSPQKEQYF
TRBV20-1	many	TRBJ2-7	NA	TGCAGTGGGGGCATAGCGATTCCCTCCTACGAGCAGTACTTC	CSGGIAIPSYEQYF
TRBV27	many	TRBJ2-6	NA	TGTGCCAGCAGTTACAGGGCCGGGGCCAACGTCCTGACTTTC	CASSYRAGANVLTF
TRBV6-1	few	TRBJ2-7	NA	TGTGCCAGCAGTCTCCCCGGACGGAAGGGAGAGCAGTACTTC	CASSLPGRKGEQYF
TRBV30	few	TRBJ2-1	NA	TGTGCCTGGAGCCTATACCGAAGTAATGAGCAGTTCTTC	CAWSLYRSNEQFF
TRBV7-3	NA	TRBJ2-1	TRBD2	TGTGCCAGCAGCCCGGGACTAGCGGGGTCAGAAGAGCAGTTCTTC	CASSPGLAGSEEQFF